The 21 T cell receptor beta chains below were found in one sample sequenced in a study of cytomegalovirus exposure and HLA in healthy donors. Clones were sequenced by immunoSEQ multiplex PCR, and TCRdb holds only the in-frame ones, with some missing. The sample records 130,000 to 150,000 clones, over 80% being singletons. Sequences were obtained from PBMCs. Receptors originate from a woman aged 30 to 39 in good health and CMV-seropositive.

The gene calls are TRBV4-1 and TRBJ2-3; D is perhaps TRBD1 (6 bases). Trimming took off 1 base at V and 4 bases at J, with 18 bases between the two ends. The length of the CDR3 is 17 residues. Looked up from germline, CDR1 is MGHRA and CDR2 is YSYEKL. The CDR3 sequence is CASSQGYRAKGADTQYF. In DNA, the CDR3 is TGCGCCAGCAGCCAAGGGTACAGAGCCAAGGGGGCAGATACGCAGTATTTT.

The genes are TRBV10-3 and TRBJ2-5; 8 positions match TRBD2. CDR3 length equals 13 residues. CDR1 and CDR2 from the germline V gene are ENHRY and SYGVKD. Trimming took 5 bases from V and 4 from J; bases not matched to a gene: 3. The CDR3 DNA reads as TGTGCCATCAGTTCACGGGGGGGAGAGACCCAGTACTTC. This encodes CAISSRGGETQYF.

This clone was found once. This rearrangement joins TRBV5-4 to TRBJ2-3; maybe TRBD2 (6 bases). The CDR3 loop spans 15 amino acids. Between the trimmed V and J ends, which lost 3 bases and 3 bases, there was a span of 14 bases. Germline V gives CDR1 SGHNT, CDR2 YYREEE (reference sequence). The CDR3 is CASSWRSSATDTQYF. In DNA form, the CDR3 reads TGTGCCAGCAGCTGGCGATCTAGCGCGACAGATACGCAGTATTTT.

The table lists this clone with a count of one. This rearrangement joins TRBV18 to TRBJ1-2, with unresolved D. V was pared by 3 bases and J by 6 bases, with 14 bases between. The CDR3 is 14 amino acids. Germline lookup yields CDR1 KGHSH and CDR2 LQKENI. The CDR3 spells CASSPTPSGDGYTF. In DNA, the CDR3 is TGTGCCAGCTCACCTACCCCCTCCGGGGATGGCTACACCTTC.

This clone was seen more than once but under ten times. The chain carries TRBV5-4 and TRBJ2-7; 7 bases match TRBD2. The CDR3 consists of 16 residues. Germline values: CDR1 SGHNT, CDR2 YYREEE (reference sequence). J was trimmed by 5 bases and V by 3 bases; bases with no gene match: 14. The CDR3 region has the DNA TGTGCCAGCAGCTCTACGCCGACTAGCCAGACACACGAGCAGTACTTC. It encodes CASSSTPTSQTHEQYF.

V and J are TRBV18 and TRBJ2-3; possible D gene TRBD1, 6 bases. V was clipped by 3 bases and J by 2 bases, with 21 bases between them. CDR3 size: 18 residues. Germline-derived CDR1 and CDR2 are KGHSH and LQKENI. The CDR3 DNA sequence: TGTGCCAGCTCACCTCCCCGCCGACAGGCCCCAAACACAGATACGCAGTATTTT. Translation gives CASSPPRRQAPNTDTQYF.

The chain carries TRBV4-1 and TRBJ1-5; D is ambiguous. CDR1 is MGHRA and CDR2 is YSYEKL in the germline V gene. V lost 3 bases to trimming and J lost 2 bases, with 14 bases between them. The length of the CDR3 is 16 residues. CDR3 sequence (DNA): TGCGCCAGCAGCCACGGGGTTGTGATTCGCAATCAGCCCCAGCATTTT. Translation: CASSHGVVIRNQPQHF.

This chain joins TRBV19 and TRBJ1-1, with TRBD1 as a possible D gene (5 bases). CDR3 length: 13 amino acids. V was trimmed by 5 bases and J by 6 bases, leaving 13 bases between them. Per the germline V gene, CDR1 is LNHDA and CDR2 is SQIVND (reference sequence). The CDR3 DNA follows: TGTGCCAGTAGTCCCATGGGGCTATCTGAAGCTTTCTTT. This codes for CASSPMGLSEAFF.

DNA of the CDR3: TGTGCCAGCAGTTTCGTTCTAGCGGGCGGATTACAAGAGACCCAGTACTTC. Protein: CASSFVLAGGLQETQYF. The gene calls are TRBV28 and TRBJ2-5, with TRBD2 matching over 8 bases. CDR1 and CDR2 (germline): MDHEN, SYDVKM. J gave up 2 bases and V 3 bases, and 11 bases lay outside the gene matches. CDR3 length: 17 amino acids.

This clone has a handful of counts. This chain joins TRBV7-8 and TRBJ1-2; 10 bases match TRBD1. This CDR3 has 14 amino acids. CDR1 SGHVS and CDR2 FQNEAQ come from the germline V gene. J gave up 4 bases and V 5 bases, and 4 bases lay outside the gene matches. DNA for the CDR3: TGTGCCAGCAGCCAGGGGACAGGGGTCTATGGCTACACCTTC. As protein: CASSQGTGVYGYTF.

V is TRBV10-3 and J is TRBJ2-7; 12 nucleotides match TRBD2. The CDR3 consists of 15 residues. Germline CDR1 ENHRY, CDR2 SYGVKD. J gave up 10 bases and V 4 bases, and 11 bases lay outside the gene matches. This CDR3 is CAISGGLAGRVEQYF. The CDR3, as DNA: TGTGCCATCAGTGGAGGACTAGCGGGACGGGTGGAACAGTACTTC.

The chain recombines TRBV28 with TRBJ2-4; possible D gene TRBD1, 5 bases. Germline V lookup: CDR1 MDHEN, CDR2 SYDVKM. Trimming took off 5 bases at V and 7 bases at J, with 15 bases between the two ends. This CDR3 is built from 14 residues. The CDR3 nucleotides are TGTGCCAGCAGTGTCGGGCATAGGGGCAACATTCAGTACTTC. This gives the protein CASSVGHRGNIQYF. Based on the CDR3 plus reference TRBV28 and TRBJ2-4, the full variable domain is DVKVTQSSRYLVKRTGEKVFLECVQDMDHENMFWYRQDPGLGLRLIYFSYDVKMKEKGDIPEGYSVSREKKERFSLILESASTNQTSMYLCASSVGHRGNIQYFGAGTRLSVL.

This clone came up a few times. The gene calls are TRBV2 and TRBJ1-3; 7 nucleotides match TRBD1. The CDR3 has 12 residues. The germline gives CDR1 SNHLY, CDR2 FYNNEI. The V gene end was trimmed by 6 bases and the J gene end by 6 bases; junction bases not matched to a gene: 2. In nucleotides, the CDR3 is TGTGCCAGCAGCGACAGGGCAAACACCATATATTTT. This translates into CASSDRANTIYF.

This clone was seen more than once but under ten times. This sequence joins TRBV19 and TRBJ1-6, with 10 bases identical to TRBD1. The junction had 6 bases not matched to a gene; V was cut back by 9 bases and J by 7 bases. CDR1 and CDR2 (germline): LNHDA, SQIVND (reference sequence). The CDR3 has 14 residues. Written as DNA, the CDR3 is TGTGCCAGCCGGGACAGGGGACAAAATTCACCCCTCCACTTT. Its protein is CASRDRGQNSPLHF. The full variable domain, with the rest looked up from reference TRBV19 and TRBJ1-6, is DGGITQSPKYLFRKEGQNVTLSCEQNLNHDAMYWYRQDPGQGLRLIYYSQIVNDFQKGDIAEGYSVSREKKESFPLTVTSAQKNPTAFYLCASRDRGQNSPLHFGNGTRLTVT.

V is TRBV25-1 and J is TRBJ1-6; D possibly corresponds to TRBD1 (5 bases). Germline V CDR1 and CDR2: MGHDK, SYGVNS. The germline V and J ends were trimmed by 8 bases and 2 bases, with 13 bases remaining between them. This CDR3 contains 15 residues. CDR3: CASGPWGPYNSPLHF. CDR3 nucleotide sequence: TGTGCCAGCGGTCCCTGGGGCCCCTATAATTCACCCCTCCACTTT.

This chain uses TRBV28 with TRBJ1-5, with 8 bases that match TRBD1. This CDR3 contains 16 residues. J lost 0 bases, V lost 4 bases, and 5 bases had no gene match. Germline V gene lookup returns CDR1 MDHEN and CDR2 SYDVKM. This chain's CDR3 is CASSSGTGYSNQPQHF. The DNA for the CDR3 is TGTGCCAGCAGTTCCGGGACAGGTTATAGCAATCAGCCCCAGCATTTT. The full variable domain, its missing parts supplied by reference TRBV28 and TRBJ1-5, is DVKVTQSSRYLVKRTGEKVFLECVQDMDHENMFWYRQDPGLGLRLIYFSYDVKMKEKGDIPEGYSVSREKKERFSLILESASTNQTSMYLCASSSGTGYSNQPQHFGDGTRLSIL.

The V call is TRBV7-3, the J call TRBJ2-1; 11 nucleotides agree with TRBD2. Germline V gene data show CDR1 as SGHTA and CDR2 as FQGTGA. J lost 6 bases, V lost 4 bases, and 8 bases had no gene match. This CDR3 region has 16 residues. CDR3 residues: CASSSGSGRAANEQFF. CDR3 bases: TGTGCCAGCAGCTCCGGTAGCGGGAGGGCCGCCAATGAGCAGTTCTTC.

The genes are TRBV29-1 and TRBJ1-2; 8 bases are a match to TRBD1. CDR1 is SQVTM and CDR2 is ANQGSEA in the germline V gene. This CDR3 is 14 amino acids long. The trim removed 5 bases at V and 1 base at J, leaving 6 bases unmatched. The CDR3 DNA follows: TGCAGCGTTTATCAGGGGGCCCATAACTATGGCTACACCTTC. Translating gives CSVYQGAHNYGYTF.

The gene calls are TRBV28 and TRBJ2-5, with TRBD2 matching 10 bases. This CDR3 comprises 11 residues. Trimming removed 4 bases from V and 14 bases from J; junction bases left unmatched: 4. The germline V gene encodes CDR1 MDHEN and CDR2 SYDVKM. The CDR3: CASSSGTSVYF. CDR3 nucleotide sequence: TGTGCCAGCAGTTCCGGGACTAGCGTCTACTTC.

The chain is built from TRBV13 and TRBJ2-1; D is perhaps TRBD2 (6 bases). Trimming left V 2 bases short and J 0 bases short, with 8 bases between. The CDR3 is 15 residues long. The germline V gene encodes CDR1 PRHDT and CDR2 FYEKMQ (reference sequence). The CDR3 DNA sequence: TGTGCCAGCAGCTTATCAGCGGGCTCCTACAATGAGCAGTTCTTC. Translated: CASSLSAGSYNEQFF.

The table lists this clone with a count of one. This sequence joins TRBV28 and TRBJ2-2; 10 positions match TRBD1. Germline V gene lookup returns CDR1 MDHEN and CDR2 SYDVKM. The V and J ends lost 4 bases and 4 bases, in that order; junction bases with no gene match: 15. The CDR3 has 19 amino acids. The CDR3 spells CASSSGQGVFQVSTGELFF. CDR3 sequence (DNA): TGTGCCAGCAGTTCCGGACAGGGGGTATTTCAAGTGAGCACCGGGGAGCTGTTTTTT.